The 24 T cell receptor beta chains listed next were all sequenced from one sample in a study of cytomegalovirus exposure and HLA in healthy donors. The PCR had 60 Vbeta and 13 Jbeta primers. Repertoires were generated with immunoSEQ multiplex PCR, while TCRdb's copy carries only in-frame clones and drops some. The profile shows about 200,000 clones, 65% to 85% of them singletons. Material: PBMCs. Receptor source: a man aged 40-49 years in good health and CMV-seropositive.

V gene TRBV7-8 combines with J gene TRBJ1-1; the D is unclear. V was clipped by 2 bases and J by 1 base, with 11 bases between them. CDR1 is SGHVS, CDR2 FQNEAQ, per germline. The CDR3 contains 15 residues. The CDR3 loop is CASSLTTLANTEAFF. CDR3 coding DNA: TGTGCCAGCAGCTTAACGACATTGGCGAACACTGAAGCTTTCTTT.

The CDR3 sequence is CASKEGPLSIQYF. The CDR3, as DNA: TGTGCCAGCAAGGAGGGACCCCTGTCTATTCAGTACTTC. The V gene is TRBV28, the J gene TRBJ2-4; maybe TRBD2 (6 bases). Germline V gene sequence: CDR1 MDHEN, CDR2 SYDVKM. V lost 7 bases and J lost 10, with 17 bases in between. This CDR3 is built from 13 residues.

This chain links TRBV7-2 with TRBJ1-1; TRBD1 might be the D (6 bases). Germline V gives CDR1 SGHTA, CDR2 FQGNSA. Trimming cost V 5 bases and J 1 base, with 11 bases left between them. The CDR3 loop spans 14 amino acids. CDR3 protein: CASSRDTTNTEAFF. The CDR3 DNA follows: TGTGCCAGCAGCCGGGACACCACGAACACTGAAGCTTTCTTT.

This clone is a singleton in its sample. The rearrangement joins TRBV6-1 to TRBJ2-2, with D unclear. V was pared by 7 bases and J by 1 base, with 13 bases between. Germline CDR1 reads MNHNS; CDR2 reads SASEGT. The CDR3 runs to 15 residues. CDR3: CASKLPRGNTGELFF. The CDR3 coding sequence is TGTGCCAGCAAACTACCCAGAGGGAACACCGGGGAGCTGTTTTTT.

CDR3 amino acids: CASTETAMNTEAFF. The CDR3 nucleotides are TGTGCCAGCACCGAGACAGCCATGAACACTGAAGCTTTCTTT. The chain recombines TRBV28 with TRBJ1-1; perhaps TRBD1 as D (5 bases). CDR1 is MDHEN and CDR2 is SYDVKM in the germline V gene. This CDR3 contains 14 residues. Trimming removed 7 bases at V and 0 bases at J, with 12 bases between. Drawing the rest from reference TRBV28 and TRBJ1-1, the complete variable domain is DVKVTQSSRYLVKRTGEKVFLECVQDMDHENMFWYRQDPGLGLRLIYFSYDVKMKEKGDIPEGYSVSREKKERFSLILESASTNQTSMYLCASTETAMNTEAFFGQGTRLTVV.

J is TRBJ2-7 and V is TRBV5-1, with no clear D. Trimming removed 4 bases from V and 0 bases from J, with 14 bases in between. Germline V gene sequence: CDR1 SGHRS, CDR2 YFSETQ. CDR3 length equals 15 residues. CDR3 in DNA: TGCGCCAGCAGCCGCAATACCATACTCTCCTACGAGCAGTACTTC. It codes for CASSRNTILSYEQYF. The full variable domain, rest sourced from reference TRBV5-1 and TRBJ2-7, is KAGVTQTPRYLIKTRGQQVTLSCSPISGHRSVSWYQQTPGQGLQFLFEYFSETQRNKGNFPGRFSGRQFSNSRSEMNVSTLELGDSALYLCASSRNTILSYEQYFGPGTRLTVT.

This chain connects TRBV5-1 to TRBJ1-1, with TRBD1 identical over 9 bases. The ends lost 4 bases at V and 0 bases at J; junction bases unmatched: 7. CDR1 is SGHRS and CDR2 is YFSETQ in the germline V gene. There are 16 residues in the CDR3. The CDR3 loop reads CASSDRGARMNTEAFF. CDR3 DNA: TGCGCCAGCAGCGACAGGGGGGCTCGTATGAACACTGAAGCTTTCTTT.

J is TRBJ2-2 and V is TRBV7-2; 7 nucleotides line up with TRBD1. With V trimmed by 5 bases and J by 0 bases, 3 bases remained unmatched. Per germline, CDR1 SGHTA and CDR2 FQGNSA. The CDR3 extends over 15 amino acids. The CDR3 nucleotides are TGTGCCAGCAGCCGGGACAGAGCGAACACCGGGGAGCTGTTTTTT. Residues: CASSRDRANTGELFF.

The chain joins TRBV7-7 to TRBJ2-5, with D maybe TRBD1 (5 bases). This CDR3 is 15 amino acids long. Trimming cost V 3 bases and J 0 bases, with 11 bases left between them. Germline V gene lookup returns CDR1 SSHAT and CDR2 FNYEAQ (reference sequence). CDR3: CASSLGPVYQETQYF. The DNA for the CDR3 is TGTGCCAGCAGCTTGGGGCCCGTCTACCAAGAGACCCAGTACTTC.

This chain joins TRBV18 and TRBJ2-3; 8 nucleotides line up with TRBD2. Losses at the gene ends were 4 bases for V and 2 bases for J; bases not matched to a gene: 5. The CDR3 is 15 residues long. Looked up from germline, CDR1 is KGHSH and CDR2 is LQKENI. CDR3 loop: CASSQLAETTDTQYF. The CDR3 DNA reads as TGTGCCAGCTCACAACTAGCGGAGACCACAGATACGCAGTATTTT. The whole variable domain, remainder taken from reference TRBV18 and TRBJ2-3, is NAGVMQNPRHLVRRRGQEARLRCSPMKGHSHVYWYRQLPEEGLKFMVYLQKENIIDESGMPKERFSAEFPKEGPSILRIQQVVRGDSAAYFCASSQLAETTDTQYFGPGTRLTVL.

In this sample, this clone turned up a few times. The chain uses TRBV28 and TRBJ1-4, with a tentative D call TRBD1 (5 bases). V was trimmed by 6 bases and J by 0 bases, leaving 11 bases between them. This CDR3 region has 15 residues. CDR1 is MDHEN and CDR2 is SYDVKM in the germline V gene. CDR3 sequence: CASRAGPATNEKLFF. The DNA of the CDR3 is TGTGCCAGCAGGGCAGGGCCTGCAACTAATGAAAAACTGTTTTTT.

J is TRBJ2-7 and V is TRBV5-8; 7 nucleotides match TRBD2. V shed 4 bases, J shed 6 bases, and the junction held 13 bases outside the gene matches. Germline-derived CDR1 and CDR2 are SGHTS and YDEGEE. The length of the CDR3 is 15 residues. CDR3 region: CASSPPGGLRAEQYF. The DNA for the CDR3 is TGTGCCAGCAGCCCCCCGGGGGGTTTAAGGGCCGAGCAGTACTTC.

This clone was picked up one time. The gene calls are TRBV5-1 and TRBJ2-2; D might be TRBD1 (5 bases). This CDR3 comprises 14 residues. Germline values: CDR1 SGHRS, CDR2 YFSETQ. V lost 1 base and J 6 bases, leaving 10 bases between the germline ends. CDR3 sequence reads: CASSLSQGAGELFF. CDR3 DNA sequence: TGCGCCAGCAGCTTGTCTCAGGGCGCCGGGGAGCTGTTTTTT.

The gene calls are TRBV4-2 and TRBJ2-7; D might be TRBD2 (6 bases). The CDR3 is made up of 14 amino acids. In germline, CDR1 is LGHNA, CDR2 YNFKEQ. Between the trimmed V and J ends, which lost 6 bases and 2 bases, there was a span of 14 bases. The CDR3 DNA is TGTGCCAGCAGTTCGAGCGGGCGAACCTACGAGCAGTACTTC. Translating it yields CASSSSGRTYEQYF.

In DNA, the CDR3 is TGTGCCAGCAGCCAAGTGGTAGCGGGAGATCGAGAGACCCAGTACTTC. It codes for CASSQVVAGDRETQYF. This chain connects TRBV4-2 to TRBJ2-5; TRBD2 matches at 9 bases. The CDR3 has 16 amino acids. V shed 1 base, J shed 4 bases, and the junction held 7 bases outside the gene matches. From germline, CDR1 is LGHNA and CDR2 YNFKEQ.

J is TRBJ2-3 and V is TRBV5-1, with TRBD2 matching over 8 bases. With 5 bases clipped from V and 0 bases from J, the junction kept 5 bases outside the gene matches. This CDR3 region has 15 residues. Germline V lookup: CDR1 SGHRS, CDR2 YFSETQ. The CDR3 nucleotides read TGCGCCAGCAGTCCAAAGCGGGAGAGCACAGATACGCAGTATTTT. As protein: CASSPKRESTDTQYF.

This clone showed up just a few times. This chain joins TRBV28 and TRBJ1-3; D gene ambiguous. Germline-derived CDR1 and CDR2 are MDHEN and SYDVKM. The CDR3 spans 14 residues. With 6 bases removed from V and 2 bases from J, the gap between germline ends came to 11 bases. DNA of the CDR3: TGTGCCAGCAGCCGTGACGGAGCTGGAAACACCATATATTTT. Encoded protein: CASSRDGAGNTIYF.

V usage is TRBV19 and J usage is TRBJ1-2; 9 nucleotides line up with TRBD1. CDR1 is LNHDA, CDR2 SQIVND, per germline (reference sequence). With 0 bases clipped from V and 4 bases from J, the junction kept 3 bases outside the gene matches. CDR3 length: 15 residues. This CDR3 is CASSIELTGGYGYTF. The CDR3 DNA follows: TGTGCCAGTAGTATAGAGCTGACAGGGGGCTATGGCTACACCTTC.

The rearrangement uses TRBV27 and TRBJ1-1; D possibly corresponds to TRBD1 (6 bases). CDR3 length equals 13 residues. The V gene's germline CDR1 is MNHEY and CDR2 SMNVEV (reference sequence). Deletions cut 0 bases from V and 4 bases from J, with 6 bases between. The CDR3 sequence is CASSLSRGTEAFF. CDR3 coding DNA: TGTGCCAGCAGTTTATCCAGGGGCACTGAAGCTTTCTTT.

This chain connects TRBV2 to TRBJ2-5; 8 positions agree with TRBD2. V was clipped by 7 bases and J by 3 bases; unmatched bases: 7. The CDR3 loop spans 14 amino acids. Germline CDR1 and CDR2: SNHLY and FYNNEI. The CDR3 bases are TGTGCCAGCATTGGACTAGCAGGGAAAGAGACCCAGTACTTC. Protein sequence: CASIGLAGKETQYF.

This clone has a handful of counts. The V and J genes are TRBV29-1 and TRBJ1-5; TRBD1 might be the D (5 bases). Germline V gives CDR1 SQVTM, CDR2 ANQGSEA. This CDR3 has 13 residues. Trimming took off 7 bases at V and 2 bases at J, with 12 bases between the two ends. The CDR3 here is CSAGRGGNQPQHF. CDR3 DNA: TGCAGCGCCGGAAGGGGTGGCAATCAGCCCCAGCATTTT. Full variable domain (outside the CDR3, taken from reference TRBV29-1 and TRBJ1-5): SAVISQKPSRDICQRGTSLTIQCQVDSQVTMMFWYRQQPGQSLTLIATANQGSEATYESGFVIDKFPISRPNLTFSTLTVSNMSPEDSSIYLCSAGRGGNQPQHFGDGTRLSIL.

The sample holds one count of this clone. The chain couples TRBV7-9 to TRBJ2-7; 12 bases are shared with TRBD2. The CDR3 sequence is 19 residues long. V lost 4 bases and J lost 1; bases outside the gene matches: 14. Germline lookup yields CDR1 SEHNR and CDR2 FQNEAQ (reference sequence). CDR3 residues: CASSSYRGRGLAGSYEQYF. The CDR3 DNA is TGTGCCAGCAGCTCGTACAGGGGGCGAGGACTAGCGGGGTCCTACGAGCAGTACTTC.

The count of this clone is one. The chain carries TRBV2 and TRBJ1-4; D is undetermined. V was cut by 3 bases and J by 8 bases, with 13 bases left in between. Germline V gives CDR1 SNHLY, CDR2 FYNNEI. CDR3 length equals 14 residues. The CDR3 coding sequence is TGTGCCAGCAGTGATATGTCAGGAGGGGAAAAACTGTTTTTT. Its protein product is CASSDMSGGEKLFF.

V is TRBV5-5 and J is TRBJ2-5; no definite D call. The CDR3 runs to 13 residues. The V and J ends lost 1 base and 5 bases respectively, with 9 bases between them. Germline V gene lookup returns CDR1 SGHKS and CDR2 YYEKEE (reference sequence). The CDR3 sequence is CASSLYGSETQYF. The CDR3 DNA is TGTGCCAGCAGCTTGTACGGGTCGGAGACCCAGTACTTC.